This entry describes one T cell receptor (beta chain). Libraries were prepared by immunoSEQ multiplex PCR; TCRdb keeps only in-frame clonotypes and omits some of them. This repertoire shows over 350,000 clones, more than 75% found once; its top ten account for approximately 10%. CDR3 length: 13 residues. Looked up from germline, CDR1 is SNHLY and CDR2 is FYNNEI. V gave up 2 bases and J gave up 6 bases; unmatched junction bases: 3. These data originate in a study of blood T cell repertoires in COVID-19. The rearrangement uses TRBV2 and TRBJ2-7; 8 positions agree with TRBD1. The TCR sequence derives from a woman in her forties or fifties who had recovered from COVID-19. Sequencing was performed on PBMCs or T cells enriched from blood (not recorded which). CDR3 in amino acids: CASSETGGGEQYF. CDR3 bases: TGTGCCAGCAGTGAAACAGGGGGTGGCGAGCAGTACTTC.